The present entry profiles one TCR beta chain with its context. Trimming took off 1 base at V and 9 bases at J, with 12 bases between the two ends. The CDR3 is made up of 13 amino acids. CDR1 and CDR2 from the germline V gene are SGHTA and FQGNSA. This sample stems from a study of blood T cell repertoires in COVID-19. Study at large: Samples representing acute and convalescent COVID-19 were sourced from the United States, Italy and Spain.

Measured with immunoSEQ multiplex PCR; TCRdb has only the in-frame clones, and not every one. This sample carries 450,000 or so clones, about 89% of them seen once, and the ten largest clones take roughly 1.6%. The J gene is TRBJ1-2, the V gene TRBV7-2; D uncertain. The specimen was peripheral blood. The TCR sequence derives from a woman in her thirties or forties with COVID-19, enrolled during active disease. CDR3 sequence reads: CASSLVGEGSYTF. CDR3 nucleotide sequence: TGTGCCAGCAGCTTAGTTGGAGAGGGAAGCTACACCTTC. Full variable domain (rest looked up from reference TRBV7-2 and TRBJ1-2): GAGVSQSPSNKVTEKGKDVELRCDPISGHTALYWYRQSLGQGLEFLIYFQGNSAPDKSGLPSDRFSAERTGGSVSTLTIQRTQQEDSAVYLCASSLVGEGSYTFGSGTRLTVV.